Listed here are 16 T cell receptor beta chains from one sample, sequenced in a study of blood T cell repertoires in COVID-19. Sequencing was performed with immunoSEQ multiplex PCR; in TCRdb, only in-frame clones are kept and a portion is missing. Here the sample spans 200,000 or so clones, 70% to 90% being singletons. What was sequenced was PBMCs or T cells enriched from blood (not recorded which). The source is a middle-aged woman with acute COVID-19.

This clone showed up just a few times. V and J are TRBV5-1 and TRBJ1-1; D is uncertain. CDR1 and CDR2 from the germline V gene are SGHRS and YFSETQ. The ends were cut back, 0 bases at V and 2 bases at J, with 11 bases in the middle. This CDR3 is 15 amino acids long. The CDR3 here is CASSLVGGYNTEAFF. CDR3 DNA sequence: TGCGCCAGCAGCTTGGTGGGAGGGTATAACACTGAAGCTTTCTTT.

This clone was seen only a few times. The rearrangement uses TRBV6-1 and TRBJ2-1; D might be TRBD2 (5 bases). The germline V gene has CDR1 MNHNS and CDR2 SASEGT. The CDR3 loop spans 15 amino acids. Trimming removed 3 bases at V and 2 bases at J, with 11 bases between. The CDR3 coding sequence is TGTGCCAGCAGTGATGAGGGCGCGGCCTACAATGAGCAGTTCTTC. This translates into CASSDEGAAYNEQFF.

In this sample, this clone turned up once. CDR3: CASSPGTGATEAFF. CDR3 coding DNA: TGTGCCAGCAGTCCCGGGACAGGGGCCACTGAAGCTTTCTTT. The V gene is TRBV6-5, the J gene TRBJ1-1, with 10 nucleotides matching TRBD1. Germline CDR1 reads MNHEY; CDR2 reads SVGAGI. V dropped 5 bases and J dropped 4; count of bases not matched to a gene: 4. The CDR3 has 14 residues.

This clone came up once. This CDR3 reads CASSLGGGAGQAFF. CDR3 in DNA: TGCGCCAGCAGTTTAGGAGGGGGCGCGGGTCAAGCTTTCTTT. The V gene is TRBV10-1, the J gene TRBJ1-1; TRBD1 matches 7 bases. CDR1 and CDR2 (germline): WNHNN, SYGVQD (reference sequence). The CDR3 spans 14 residues. The V and J ends lost 5 bases and 9 bases, in that order; junction bases with no gene match: 12.

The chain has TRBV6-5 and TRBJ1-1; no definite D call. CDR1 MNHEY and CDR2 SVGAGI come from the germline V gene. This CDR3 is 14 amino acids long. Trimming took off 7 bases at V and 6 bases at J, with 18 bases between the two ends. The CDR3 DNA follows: TGTGCCAGCAAACAGACCGGAGTCGGGGCTGAAGCTTTCTTT. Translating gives CASKQTGVGAEAFF.

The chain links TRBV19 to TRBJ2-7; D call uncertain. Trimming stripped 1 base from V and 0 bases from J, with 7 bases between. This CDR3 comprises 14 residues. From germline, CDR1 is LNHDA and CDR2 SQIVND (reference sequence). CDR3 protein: CASSIGSSSYEQYF. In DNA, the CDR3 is TGTGCCAGTAGTATAGGGAGCAGCTCCTACGAGCAGTACTTC.

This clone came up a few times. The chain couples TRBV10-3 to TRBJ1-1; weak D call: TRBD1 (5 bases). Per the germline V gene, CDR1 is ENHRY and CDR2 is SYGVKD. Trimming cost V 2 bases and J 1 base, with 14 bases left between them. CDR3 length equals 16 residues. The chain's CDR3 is CAISEPRGVENTEAFF. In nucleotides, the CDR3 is TGTGCCATCAGTGAGCCACGGGGGGTGGAGAACACTGAAGCTTTCTTT.

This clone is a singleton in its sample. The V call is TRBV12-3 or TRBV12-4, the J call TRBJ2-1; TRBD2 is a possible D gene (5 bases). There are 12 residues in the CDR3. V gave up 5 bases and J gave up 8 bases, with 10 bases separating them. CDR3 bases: TGTGCCAGCAGTCCCCGGGGAGATGAGCAGTTCTTC. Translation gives CASSPRGDEQFF.

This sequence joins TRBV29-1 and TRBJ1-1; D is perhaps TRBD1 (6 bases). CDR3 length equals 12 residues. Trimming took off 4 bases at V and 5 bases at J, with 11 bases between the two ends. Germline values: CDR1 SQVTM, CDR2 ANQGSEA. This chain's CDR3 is CSVVGAATEAFF. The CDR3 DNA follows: TGCAGCGTTGTGGGGGCAGCGACTGAAGCTTTCTTT.

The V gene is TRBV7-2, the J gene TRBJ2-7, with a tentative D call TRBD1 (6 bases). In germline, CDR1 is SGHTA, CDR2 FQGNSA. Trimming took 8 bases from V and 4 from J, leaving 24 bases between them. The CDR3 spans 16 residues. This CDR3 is CASGLAGTYRPYEQYF. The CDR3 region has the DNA TGTGCCAGCGGACTTGCCGGGACATATCGACCATACGAGCAGTACTTC.

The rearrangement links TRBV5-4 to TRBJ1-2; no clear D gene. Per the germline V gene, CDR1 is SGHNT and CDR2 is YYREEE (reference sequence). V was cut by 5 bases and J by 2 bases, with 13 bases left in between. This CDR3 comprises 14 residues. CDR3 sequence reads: CASSKEATNYGYTF. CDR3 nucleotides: TGTGCCAGCAGTAAGGAGGCTACGAACTATGGCTACACCTTC.

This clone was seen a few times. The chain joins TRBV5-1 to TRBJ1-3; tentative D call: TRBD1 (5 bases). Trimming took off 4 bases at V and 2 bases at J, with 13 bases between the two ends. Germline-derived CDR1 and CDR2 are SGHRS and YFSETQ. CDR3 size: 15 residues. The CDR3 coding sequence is TGCGCCAGCAGCCCTACGGAGGGGCCTGGAAACACCATATATTTT. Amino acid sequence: CASSPTEGPGNTIYF.

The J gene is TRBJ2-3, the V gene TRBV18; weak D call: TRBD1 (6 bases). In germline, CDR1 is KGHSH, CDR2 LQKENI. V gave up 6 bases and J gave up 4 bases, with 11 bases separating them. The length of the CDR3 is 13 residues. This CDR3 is CASSTGFADTQYF. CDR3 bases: TGTGCCAGCTCTACAGGGTTTGCAGATACGCAGTATTTT.

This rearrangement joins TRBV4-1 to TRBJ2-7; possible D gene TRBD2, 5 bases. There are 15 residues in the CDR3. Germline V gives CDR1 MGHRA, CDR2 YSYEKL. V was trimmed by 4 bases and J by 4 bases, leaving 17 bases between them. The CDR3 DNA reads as TGCGCCAGCAGCCCCCTGACGGGCGGGCCGTACGAGCAGTACTTC. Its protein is CASSPLTGGPYEQYF.

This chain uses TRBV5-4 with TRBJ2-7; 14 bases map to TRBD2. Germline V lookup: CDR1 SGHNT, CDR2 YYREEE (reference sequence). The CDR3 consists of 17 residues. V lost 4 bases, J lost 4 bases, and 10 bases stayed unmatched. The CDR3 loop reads CASSQPGLAGAGYEQYF. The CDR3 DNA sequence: TGTGCCAGCAGCCAGCCGGGACTAGCGGGGGCGGGTTACGAGCAGTACTTC.

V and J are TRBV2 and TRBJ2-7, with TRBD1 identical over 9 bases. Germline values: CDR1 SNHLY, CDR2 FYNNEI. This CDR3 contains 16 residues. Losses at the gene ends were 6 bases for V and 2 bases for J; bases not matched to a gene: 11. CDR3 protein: CASRDPRGQGPYEQYF. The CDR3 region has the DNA TGTGCCAGCAGGGACCCCCGGGGACAGGGACCCTACGAGCAGTACTTC.